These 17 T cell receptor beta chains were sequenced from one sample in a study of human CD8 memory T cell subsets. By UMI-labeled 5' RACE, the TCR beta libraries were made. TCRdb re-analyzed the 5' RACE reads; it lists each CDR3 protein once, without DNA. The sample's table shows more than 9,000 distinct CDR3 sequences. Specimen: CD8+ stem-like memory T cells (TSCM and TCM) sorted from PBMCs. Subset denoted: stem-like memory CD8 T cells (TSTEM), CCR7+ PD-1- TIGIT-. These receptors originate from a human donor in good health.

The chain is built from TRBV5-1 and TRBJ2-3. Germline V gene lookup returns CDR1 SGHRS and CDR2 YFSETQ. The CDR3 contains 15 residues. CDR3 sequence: CASSLGHISTDTQYF. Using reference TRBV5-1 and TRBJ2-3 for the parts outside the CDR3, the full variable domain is KAGVTQTPRYLIKTRGQQVTLSCSPISGHRSVSWYQQTPGQGLQFLFEYFSETQRNKGNFPGRFSGRQFSNSRSEMNVSTLELGDSALYLCASSLGHISTDTQYFGPGTRLTVL.

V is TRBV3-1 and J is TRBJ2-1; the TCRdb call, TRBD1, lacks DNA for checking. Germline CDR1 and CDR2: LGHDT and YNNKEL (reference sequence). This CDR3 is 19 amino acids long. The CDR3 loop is CASRSNRDRELAPYNEQFF.

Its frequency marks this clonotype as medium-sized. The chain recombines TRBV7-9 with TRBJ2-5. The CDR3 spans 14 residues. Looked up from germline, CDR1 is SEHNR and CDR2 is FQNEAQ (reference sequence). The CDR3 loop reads CASSLAGLGETQYF.

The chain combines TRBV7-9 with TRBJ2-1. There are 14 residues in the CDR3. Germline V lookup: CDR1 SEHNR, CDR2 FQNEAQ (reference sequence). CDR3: CASSFAAAYNEQFF.

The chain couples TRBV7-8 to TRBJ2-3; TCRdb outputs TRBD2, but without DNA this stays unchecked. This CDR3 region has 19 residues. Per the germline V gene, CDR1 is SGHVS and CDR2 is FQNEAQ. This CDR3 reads CASSETSGGVIPSTDTQYF. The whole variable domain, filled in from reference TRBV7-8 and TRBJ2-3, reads GAGVSQSPRYKVAKRGQDVALRCDPISGHVSLFWYQQALGQGPEFLTYFQNEAQLDKSGLPSDRFFAERPEGSVSTLKIQRTQQEDSAVYLCASSETSGGVIPSTDTQYFGPGTRLTVL.

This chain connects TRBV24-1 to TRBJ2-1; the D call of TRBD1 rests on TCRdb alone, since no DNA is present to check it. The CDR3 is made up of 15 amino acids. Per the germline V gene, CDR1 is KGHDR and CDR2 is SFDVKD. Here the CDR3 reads CATSDLRGTGNEQFF.

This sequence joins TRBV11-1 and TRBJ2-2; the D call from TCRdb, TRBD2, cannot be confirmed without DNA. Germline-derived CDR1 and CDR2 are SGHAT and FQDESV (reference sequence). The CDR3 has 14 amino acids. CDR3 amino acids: CASRSGLHTGELFF.

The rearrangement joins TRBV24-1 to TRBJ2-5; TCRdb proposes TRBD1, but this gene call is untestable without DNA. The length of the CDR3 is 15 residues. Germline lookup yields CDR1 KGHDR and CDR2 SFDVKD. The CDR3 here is CATSDLDAPRETQYF.

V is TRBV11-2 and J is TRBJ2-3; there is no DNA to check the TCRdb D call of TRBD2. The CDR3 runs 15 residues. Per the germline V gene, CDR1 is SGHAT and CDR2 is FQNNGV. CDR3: CASSLRGSSTDTQYF.

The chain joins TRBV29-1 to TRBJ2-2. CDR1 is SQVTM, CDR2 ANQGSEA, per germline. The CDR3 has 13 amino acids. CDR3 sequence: CSFGGRNTGELFF.

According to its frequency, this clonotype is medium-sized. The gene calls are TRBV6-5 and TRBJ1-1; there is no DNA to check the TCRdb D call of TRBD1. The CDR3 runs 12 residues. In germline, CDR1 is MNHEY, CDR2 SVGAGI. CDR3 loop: CASSAGYTEAFF.

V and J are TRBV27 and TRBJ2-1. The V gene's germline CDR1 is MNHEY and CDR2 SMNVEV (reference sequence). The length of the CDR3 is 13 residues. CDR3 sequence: CASRGESYNEQFF.

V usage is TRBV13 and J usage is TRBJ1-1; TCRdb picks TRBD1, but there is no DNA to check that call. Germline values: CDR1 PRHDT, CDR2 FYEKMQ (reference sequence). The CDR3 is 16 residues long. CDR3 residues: CASSLWSGQGNTEAFF.

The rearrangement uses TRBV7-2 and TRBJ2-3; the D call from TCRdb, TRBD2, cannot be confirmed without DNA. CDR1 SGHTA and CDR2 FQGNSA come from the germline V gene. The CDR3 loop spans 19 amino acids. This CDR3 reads CASSLKLLAGVGGTDTQYF.

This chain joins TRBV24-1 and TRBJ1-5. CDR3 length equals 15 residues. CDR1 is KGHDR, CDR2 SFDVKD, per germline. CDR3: CATSDKQRDNQPQHF.

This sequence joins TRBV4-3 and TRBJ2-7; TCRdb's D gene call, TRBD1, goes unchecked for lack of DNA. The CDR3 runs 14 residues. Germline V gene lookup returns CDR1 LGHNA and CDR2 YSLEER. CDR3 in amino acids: CASSQGDALNEQYF.

The chain's CDR3 is CASSYLHEQYF. The chain is built from TRBV6-2 or TRBV6-3 and TRBJ2-7. This CDR3 comprises 11 residues. The V gene's germline CDR1 is MNHEY and CDR2 SVGEGT.